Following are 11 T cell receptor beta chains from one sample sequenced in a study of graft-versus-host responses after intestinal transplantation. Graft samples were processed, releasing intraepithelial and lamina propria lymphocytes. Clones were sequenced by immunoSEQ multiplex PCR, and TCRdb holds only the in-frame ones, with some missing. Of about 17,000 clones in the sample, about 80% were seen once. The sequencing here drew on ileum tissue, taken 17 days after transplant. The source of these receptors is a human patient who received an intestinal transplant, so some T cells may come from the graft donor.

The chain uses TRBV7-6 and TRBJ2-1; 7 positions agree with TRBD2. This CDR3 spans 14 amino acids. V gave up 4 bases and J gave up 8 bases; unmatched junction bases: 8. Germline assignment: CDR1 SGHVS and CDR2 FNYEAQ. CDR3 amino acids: CASSYGLGVDEQFF. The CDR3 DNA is TGTGCCAGCAGCTATGGACTAGGGGTTGATGAGCAGTTCTTC.

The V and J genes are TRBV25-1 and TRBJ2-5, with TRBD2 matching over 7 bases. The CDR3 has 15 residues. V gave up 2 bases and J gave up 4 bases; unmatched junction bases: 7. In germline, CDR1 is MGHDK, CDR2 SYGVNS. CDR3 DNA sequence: TGTGCCAGCAGTGAAAATAGGAAGCGGGGAGAGACCCAGTACTTC. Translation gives CASSENRKRGETQYF.

The CDR3 DNA reads TGTGCCAGCAGTTTAGGGGGGACTACGAATGAGCAGTTCTTC. This sequence encodes CASSLGGTTNEQFF. This sequence joins TRBV28 and TRBJ2-1, with 7 bases that match TRBD2. The CDR3 is 14 amino acids. In germline, CDR1 is MDHEN, CDR2 SYDVKM. V lost 2 bases, J lost 7 bases, and 5 bases stayed unmatched.

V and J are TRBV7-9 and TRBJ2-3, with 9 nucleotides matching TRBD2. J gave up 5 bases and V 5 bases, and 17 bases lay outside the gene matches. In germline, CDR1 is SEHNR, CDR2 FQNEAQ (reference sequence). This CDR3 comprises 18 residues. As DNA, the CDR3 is TGTGCCAGCAGCCCCCCCTCCGGGCGGGGGGGGGCCGGAGATACGCAGTATTTT. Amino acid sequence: CASSPPSGRGGAGDTQYF.

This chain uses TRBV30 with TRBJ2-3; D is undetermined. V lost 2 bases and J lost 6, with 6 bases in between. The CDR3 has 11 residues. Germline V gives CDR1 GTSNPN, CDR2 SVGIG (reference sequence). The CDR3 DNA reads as TGTGCCTGGAGTAGGACCGATACGCAGTATTTT. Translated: CAWSRTDTQYF.

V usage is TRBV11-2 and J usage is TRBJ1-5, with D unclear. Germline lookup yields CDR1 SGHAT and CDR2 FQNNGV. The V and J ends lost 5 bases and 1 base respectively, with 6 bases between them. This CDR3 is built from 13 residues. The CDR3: CASSKQSNQPQHF. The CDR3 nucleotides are TGTGCCAGCAGCAAACAGAGCAATCAGCCCCAGCATTTT.

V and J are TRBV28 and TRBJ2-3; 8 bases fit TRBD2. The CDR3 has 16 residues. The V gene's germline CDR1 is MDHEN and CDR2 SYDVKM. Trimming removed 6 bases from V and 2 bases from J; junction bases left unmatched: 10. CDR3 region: CASSPSGSLHTDTQYF. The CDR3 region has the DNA TGTGCCAGCAGCCCCAGCGGGAGTCTTCACACAGATACGCAGTATTTT.

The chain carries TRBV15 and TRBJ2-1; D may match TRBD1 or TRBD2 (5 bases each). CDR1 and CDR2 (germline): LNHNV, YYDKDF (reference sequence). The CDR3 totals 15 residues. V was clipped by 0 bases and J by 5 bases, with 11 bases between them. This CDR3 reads CATSREGVLHNEQFF. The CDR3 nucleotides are TGTGCCACCAGCAGAGAGGGGGTCCTACACAATGAGCAGTTCTTC.

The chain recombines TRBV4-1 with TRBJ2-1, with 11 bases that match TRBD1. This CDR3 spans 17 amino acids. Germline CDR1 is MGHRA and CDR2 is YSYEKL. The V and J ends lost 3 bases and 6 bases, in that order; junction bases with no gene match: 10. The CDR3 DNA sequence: TGCGCCAGCAGCCATCCCGACCCGGGGACAGGGGGCAATGAGCAGTTCTTC. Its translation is CASSHPDPGTGGNEQFF.

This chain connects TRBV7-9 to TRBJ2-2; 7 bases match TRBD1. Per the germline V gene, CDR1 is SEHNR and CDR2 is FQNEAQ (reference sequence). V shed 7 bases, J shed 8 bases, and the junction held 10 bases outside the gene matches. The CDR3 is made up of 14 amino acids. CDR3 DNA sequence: TGTGCCAGCACCAACAAGGGGGCGTCGGGGGAGCTGTTTTTT. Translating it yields CASTNKGASGELFF.

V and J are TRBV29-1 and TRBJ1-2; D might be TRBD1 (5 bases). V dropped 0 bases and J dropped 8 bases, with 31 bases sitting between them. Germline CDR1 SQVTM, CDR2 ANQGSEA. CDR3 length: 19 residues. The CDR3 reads CSVEDTVSTNKSPGGGYTF. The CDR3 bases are TGCAGCGTTGAAGACACAGTGTCGACGAATAAGTCCCCTGGGGGGGGCTACACCTTC.